The clone carrying this T cell receptor (beta chain) has ten or more counts. The antigen is not known. This entry comes from a study of breast tumors, draining lymph nodes, adjacent tissues. Study-wide points: Luminal-like breast cancer showed significantly higher tumor–nontumor repertoire similarity than basal-like. Tumor TCR diversity was below lymph nodes but above nontumor tissue. Data only fit, rather than demonstrated, lymph node origin of most tumor T cells. Data fit most tumor T cells coming from lymph node, expanding in tumor.

Trimming took 3 bases from V and 2 from J; bases not matched to a gene: 7. CDR1 is SQVTM, CDR2 ANQGSEA, per germline. The CDR3 consists of 15 residues. The lymph nodes were axillary draining lymph nodes from breast cancer patients. TCRdb independently ran MiXCR on the multiplex PCR reads; one entry per CDR3 protein. The sample lists 75,000 to 100,000 distinct CDR3 sequences, about 21% occurring once. The sequence was obtained from a female donor with breast cancer. Some clones in this sample may be carry-over from other donors' samples. The chain is built from TRBV29-1 and TRBJ2-3, with 8 nucleotides matching TRBD2. What was sequenced was axillary lymph node tissue. This chain's CDR3 is CSVDSAGGNTDTQYF. CDR3 nucleotide sequence: TGCAGCGTTGATTCGGCGGGAGGCAACACAGATACGCAGTATTTT.